This T cell receptor beta chain was observed in a study of T cells in Graves' hyperthyroidism and ophthalmopathy. To note about this clonotype: This may stem from a read error, because a much larger clone lies one nucleotide away.

From RNA transcripts, TCR beta CDR3 regions were amplified. TCR CDR3 regions were first amplified by RT-PCR with HTBI primers. TCRdb re-analysed the multiplex PCR reads in MiXCR, keeping a single row per CDR3 protein. The sample shows approximately 510,000 distinct CDR3 sequences, roughly 45% of them seen only once. V shed 6 bases and J shed 2 bases, with 16 bases lying between them. This CDR3 comprises 15 residues. The chain is built from TRBV12-3 or TRBV12-4 and TRBJ2-5; D not resolved. Sequenced material: peripheral blood or thyroid tissue (not recorded which). This sequence was found in an adult woman with Graves' disease, either hyperthyroidism or ophthalmopathy (not recorded which). The CDR3 region has the DNA TGTGCCAGCAGCCTGATAGGCTCAAGACAAGAGACCCAGTACTTC. Translated, it gives CASSLIGSRQETQYF.